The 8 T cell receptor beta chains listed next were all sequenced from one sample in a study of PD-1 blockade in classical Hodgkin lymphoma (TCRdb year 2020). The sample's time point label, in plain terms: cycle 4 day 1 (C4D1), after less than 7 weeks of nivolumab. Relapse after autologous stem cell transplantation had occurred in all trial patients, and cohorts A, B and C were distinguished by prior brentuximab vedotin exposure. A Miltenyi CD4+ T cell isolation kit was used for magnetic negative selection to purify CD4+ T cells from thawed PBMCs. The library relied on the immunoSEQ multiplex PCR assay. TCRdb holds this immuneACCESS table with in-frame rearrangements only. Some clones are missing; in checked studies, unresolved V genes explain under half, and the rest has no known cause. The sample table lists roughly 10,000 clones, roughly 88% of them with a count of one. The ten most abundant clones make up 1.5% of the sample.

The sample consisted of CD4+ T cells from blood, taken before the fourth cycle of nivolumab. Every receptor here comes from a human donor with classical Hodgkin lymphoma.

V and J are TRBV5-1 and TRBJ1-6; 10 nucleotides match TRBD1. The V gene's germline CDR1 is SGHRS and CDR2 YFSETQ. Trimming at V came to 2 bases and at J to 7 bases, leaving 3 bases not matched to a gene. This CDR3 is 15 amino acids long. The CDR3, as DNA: TGCGCCAGCAGCTTCCAGGGACAGGGGAATTCACCCCTCCACTTT. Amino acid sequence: CASSFQGQGNSPLHF.

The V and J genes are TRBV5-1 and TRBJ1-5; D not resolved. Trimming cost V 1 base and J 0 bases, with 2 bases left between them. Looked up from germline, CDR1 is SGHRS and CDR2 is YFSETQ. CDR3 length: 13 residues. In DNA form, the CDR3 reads TGCGCCAGCAGCTTGATTAGCAATCAGCCCCAGCATTTT. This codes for CASSLISNQPQHF.

The CDR3 nucleotides are TGTGCCAGCAGGAAGCAATTAGCTATTCGCACTGAAGCTTTCTTT. Translated, it gives CASRKQLAIRTEAFF. This chain links TRBV21-1 with TRBJ1-1. TRBV21-1 is annotated as a pseudogene. The CDR3 loop spans 15 amino acids.

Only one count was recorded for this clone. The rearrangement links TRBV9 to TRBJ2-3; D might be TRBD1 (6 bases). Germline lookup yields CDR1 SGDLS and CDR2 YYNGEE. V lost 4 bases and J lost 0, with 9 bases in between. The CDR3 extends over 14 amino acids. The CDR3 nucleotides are TGTGCCAGCAGCTACGACAGGAGCACAGATACGCAGTATTTT. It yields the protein CASSYDRSTDTQYF.

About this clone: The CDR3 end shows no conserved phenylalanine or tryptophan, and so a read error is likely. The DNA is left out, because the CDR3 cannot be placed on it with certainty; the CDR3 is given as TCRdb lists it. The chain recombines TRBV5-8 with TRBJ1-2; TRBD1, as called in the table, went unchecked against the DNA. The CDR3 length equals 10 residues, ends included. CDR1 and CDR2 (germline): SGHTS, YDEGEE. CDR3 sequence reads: CASSLGGQRV.

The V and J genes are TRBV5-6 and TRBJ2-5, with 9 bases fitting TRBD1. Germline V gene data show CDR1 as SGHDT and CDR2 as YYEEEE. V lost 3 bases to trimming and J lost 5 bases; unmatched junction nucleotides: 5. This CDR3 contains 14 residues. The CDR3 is CASSSNRGRETQYF. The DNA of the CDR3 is TGTGCCAGCAGCTCCAACAGGGGGCGGGAGACCCAGTACTTC. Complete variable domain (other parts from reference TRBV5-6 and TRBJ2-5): DAGVTQSPTHLIKTRGQQVTLRCSPKSGHDTVSWYQQALGQGPQFIFQYYEEEERQRGNFPDRFSGHQFPNYSSELNVNALLLGDSALYLCASSSNRGRETQYFGPGTRLLVL.

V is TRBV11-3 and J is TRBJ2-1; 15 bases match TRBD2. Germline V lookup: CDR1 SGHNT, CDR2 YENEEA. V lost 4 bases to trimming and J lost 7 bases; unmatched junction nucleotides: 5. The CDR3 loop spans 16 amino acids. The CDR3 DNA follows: TGTGCCAGCAGCTCCGGACTAGCGGGAGGGCAGAATGAGCAGTTCTTC. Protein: CASSSGLAGGQNEQFF.

This chain's CDR3 is CASSLGTGPYEQYF. The CDR3 nucleotides are TGTGCCAGCAGTTTAGGGACAGGGCCATACGAGCAGTACTTC. The V gene is TRBV27, the J gene TRBJ2-7; 9 positions match TRBD1. The CDR3 length is 14 residues. Per the germline V gene, CDR1 is MNHEY and CDR2 is SMNVEV (reference sequence). Losses at the gene ends were 2 bases for V and 4 bases for J; bases not matched to a gene: 3.